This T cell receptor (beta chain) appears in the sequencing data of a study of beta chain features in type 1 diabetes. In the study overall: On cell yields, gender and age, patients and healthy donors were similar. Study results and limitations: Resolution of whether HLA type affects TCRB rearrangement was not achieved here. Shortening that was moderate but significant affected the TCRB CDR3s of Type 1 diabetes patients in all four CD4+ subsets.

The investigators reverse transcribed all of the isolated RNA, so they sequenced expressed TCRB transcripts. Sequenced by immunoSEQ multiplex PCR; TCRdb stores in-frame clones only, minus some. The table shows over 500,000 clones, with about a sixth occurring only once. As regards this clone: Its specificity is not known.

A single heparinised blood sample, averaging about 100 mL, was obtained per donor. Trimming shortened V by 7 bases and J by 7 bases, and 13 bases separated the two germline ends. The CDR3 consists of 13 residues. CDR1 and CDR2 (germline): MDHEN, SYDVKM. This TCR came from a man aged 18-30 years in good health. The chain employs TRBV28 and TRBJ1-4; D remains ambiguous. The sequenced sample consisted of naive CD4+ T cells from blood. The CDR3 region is CASKGVGFEKLFF. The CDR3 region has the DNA TGTGCCAGCAAGGGTGTCGGGTTTGAAAAACTGTTTTTT.